The clone carrying this TCR beta chain was recorded a few times. Its antigen is currently unknown. CDR1 and CDR2 from the germline V gene are MGHRA and YSYEKL. The V segment lost 0 bases and the J segment 6 bases; nucleotides outside the gene matches: 4. The CDR3 loop spans 15 amino acids. The data belong to a study of cytomegalovirus exposure and HLA in healthy donors. Study-wide results and limits: Apparent HLA restriction characterized most CMV-associated TCR beta chains in a later analysis. An assumption of roughly uniform sequencing depth across donors underlay the presence/absence analyses.

Primers: 60 Vbeta forward and 13 Jbeta reverse. The protocol was immunoSEQ multiplex PCR, while the TCRdb copy is restricted to in-frame clones and leaves out a portion. The table includes around 210,000 clones, approximately 80% detected once. This sequence joins TRBV4-1 and TRBJ2-7, with 11 positions matching TRBD2. The origin of this receptor is a man aged 45-65 years in good health and CMV-seronegative. Sample: PBMCs. The CDR3 DNA reads as TGCGCCAGCAGCCAAGATACTAGCGGGAGATTCGAGCAGTACTTC. It encodes CASSQDTSGRFEQYF.